The clone carrying this T cell receptor beta chain was seen at least ten times. Its antigen is still unknown. Trimming stripped 2 bases from V and 0 bases from J, with 10 bases between. Germline V lookup: CDR1 SGHVT, CDR2 SQSDAQ. CDR3 length: 16 residues. This record belongs to a study of T-cell reconstitution after alpha-beta-depleted transplantation in children. During its preparation, the TCRbeta library received unique molecular identifiers. TCRdb independently ran MiXCR on the PCR reads; one entry per CDR3 protein. The sample has under 300,000 distinct CDR3 sequences; under 14% are singletons. Overall study results and limits: Where alpha-beta T cells came from about two months after transplant was reportedly several hundred expanded graft clones. Some patients' high day-60 TCRbeta diversity was attributed to recipient cells surviving conditioning. A year had passed since transplant, and T-cell counts and diversity by then came mostly from newly produced T cells.

The TCR originated in a male patient between 2 and 9 years old who had a stem cell transplant for chronic granulomatous disease, so the T cells may come from the graft donor. The sample was peripheral blood, taken 180 days after TCRalphabeta/CD19-depleted stem cell transplant. The V and J genes are TRBV7-4 and TRBJ2-2; D unclear. The CDR3 loop is CASSLSILANTGELFF. In DNA form, the CDR3 reads TGTGCCAGCAGCTTATCGATACTCGCGAACACCGGGGAGCTGTTTTTT.